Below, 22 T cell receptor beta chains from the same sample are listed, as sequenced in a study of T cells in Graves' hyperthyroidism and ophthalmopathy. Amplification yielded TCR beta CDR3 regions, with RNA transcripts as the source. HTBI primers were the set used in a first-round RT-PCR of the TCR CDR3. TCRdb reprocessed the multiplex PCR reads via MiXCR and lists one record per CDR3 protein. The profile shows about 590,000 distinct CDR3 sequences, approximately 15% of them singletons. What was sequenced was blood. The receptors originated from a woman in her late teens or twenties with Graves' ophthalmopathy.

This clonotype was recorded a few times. CDR3 coding DNA: TGTGCCAGCGGGGATTGGGTCGCGGGGGCGAGAAACACTGAAGCTTTCTTT. Protein product: CASGDWVAGARNTEAFF. The chain joins TRBV6-1 to TRBJ1-1; maybe TRBD1 (6 bases). CDR3 length: 17 residues. From germline, CDR1 is MNHNS and CDR2 SASEGT. With 8 bases removed from V and 2 bases from J, the gap between germline ends came to 24 bases.

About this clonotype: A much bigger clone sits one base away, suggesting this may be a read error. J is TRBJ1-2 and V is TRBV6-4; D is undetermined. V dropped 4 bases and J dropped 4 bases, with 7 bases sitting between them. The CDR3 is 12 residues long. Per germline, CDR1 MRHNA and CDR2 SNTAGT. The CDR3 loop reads CASSGEGYGYTF. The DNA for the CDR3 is TGTGCCAGCAGTGGGGAGGGCTATGGCTACACCTTC.

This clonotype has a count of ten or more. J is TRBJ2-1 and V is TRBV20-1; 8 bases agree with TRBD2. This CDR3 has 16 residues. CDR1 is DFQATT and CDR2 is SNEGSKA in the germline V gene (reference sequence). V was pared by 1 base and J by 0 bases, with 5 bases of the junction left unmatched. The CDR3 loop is CSARAPSGLSYNEQFF. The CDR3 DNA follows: TGCAGTGCTAGAGCTCCTAGCGGGCTCTCCTACAATGAGCAGTTCTTC.

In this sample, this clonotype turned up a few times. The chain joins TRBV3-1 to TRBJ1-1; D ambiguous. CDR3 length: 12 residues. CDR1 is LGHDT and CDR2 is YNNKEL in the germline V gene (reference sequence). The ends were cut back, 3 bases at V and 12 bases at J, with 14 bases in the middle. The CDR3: CASSHGLRETFF. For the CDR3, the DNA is TGTGCCAGCAGCCACGGCCTGCGAGAAACTTTCTTT.

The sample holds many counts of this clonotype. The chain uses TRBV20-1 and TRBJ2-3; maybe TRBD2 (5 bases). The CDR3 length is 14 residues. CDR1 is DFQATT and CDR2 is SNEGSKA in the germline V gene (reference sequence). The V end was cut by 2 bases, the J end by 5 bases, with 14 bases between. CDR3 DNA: TGCAGTGCTAGACCCCTAGCAGTCGGAGATACGCAGTATTTT. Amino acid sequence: CSARPLAVGDTQYF.

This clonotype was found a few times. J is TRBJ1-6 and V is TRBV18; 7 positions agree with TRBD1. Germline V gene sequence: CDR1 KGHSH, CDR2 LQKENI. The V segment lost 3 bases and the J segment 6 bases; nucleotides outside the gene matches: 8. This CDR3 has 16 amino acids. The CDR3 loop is CASSPYQGGANSPLHF. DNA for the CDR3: TGTGCCAGCTCACCGTACCAGGGGGGAGCTAATTCACCCCTCCACTTT.

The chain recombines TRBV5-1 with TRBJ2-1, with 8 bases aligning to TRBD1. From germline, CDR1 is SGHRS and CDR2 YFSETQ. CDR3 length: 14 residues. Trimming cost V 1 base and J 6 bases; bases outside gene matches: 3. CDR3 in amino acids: CASSLWDRFNEQFF. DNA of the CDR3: TGCGCCAGCAGCTTGTGGGACAGGTTCAATGAGCAGTTCTTC. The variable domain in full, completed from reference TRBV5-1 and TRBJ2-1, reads KAGVTQTPRYLIKTRGQQVTLSCSPISGHRSVSWYQQTPGQGLQFLFEYFSETQRNKGNFPGRFSGRQFSNSRSEMNVSTLELGDSALYLCASSLWDRFNEQFFGPGTRLTVL.

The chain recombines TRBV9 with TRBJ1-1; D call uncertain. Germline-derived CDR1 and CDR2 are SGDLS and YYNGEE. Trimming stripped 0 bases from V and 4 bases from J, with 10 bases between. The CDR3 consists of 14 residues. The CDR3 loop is CASSVAAQGTEAFF. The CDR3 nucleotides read TGTGCCAGCAGCGTAGCTGCCCAAGGCACTGAAGCTTTCTTT. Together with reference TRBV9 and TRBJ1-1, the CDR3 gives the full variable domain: DSGVTQTPKHLITATGQRVTLRCSPRSGDLSVYWYQQSLDQGLQFLIQYYNGEERAKGNILERFSAQQFPDLHSELNLSSLELGDSALYFCASSVAAQGTEAFFGQGTRLTVV.

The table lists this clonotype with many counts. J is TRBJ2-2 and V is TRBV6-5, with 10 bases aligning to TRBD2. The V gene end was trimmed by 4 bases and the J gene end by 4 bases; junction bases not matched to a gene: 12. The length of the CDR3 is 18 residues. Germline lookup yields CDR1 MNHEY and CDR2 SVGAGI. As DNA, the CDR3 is TGTGCCAGCAGTTCACGCGACGGACTAGCGGAGATCACCGGGGAGCTGTTTTTT. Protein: CASSSRDGLAEITGELFF.

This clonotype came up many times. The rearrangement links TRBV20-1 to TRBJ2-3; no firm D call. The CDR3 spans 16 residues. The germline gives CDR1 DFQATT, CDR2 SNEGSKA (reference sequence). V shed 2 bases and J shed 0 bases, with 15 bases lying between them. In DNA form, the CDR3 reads TGCAGTGCTAGACAGCCAGCCCACTCTAGCACAGATACGCAGTATTTT. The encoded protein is CSARQPAHSSTDTQYF.

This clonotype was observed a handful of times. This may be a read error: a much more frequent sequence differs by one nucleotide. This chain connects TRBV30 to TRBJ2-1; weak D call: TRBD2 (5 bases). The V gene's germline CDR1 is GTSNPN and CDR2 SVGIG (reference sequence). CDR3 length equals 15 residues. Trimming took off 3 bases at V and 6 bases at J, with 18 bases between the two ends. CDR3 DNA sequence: TGTGCCTGGAGCGGACTTACCTTGCGGATCAATGAGCAGTTCTTC. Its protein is CAWSGLTLRINEQFF. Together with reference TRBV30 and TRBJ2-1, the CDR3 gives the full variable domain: SQTIHQWPATLVQPVGSPLSLECTVEGTSNPNLYWYRQAAGRGLQLLFYSVGIGQISSEVPQNLSASRPQDRQFILSSKKLLLSDSGFYLCAWSGLTLRINEQFFGPGTRLTVL.

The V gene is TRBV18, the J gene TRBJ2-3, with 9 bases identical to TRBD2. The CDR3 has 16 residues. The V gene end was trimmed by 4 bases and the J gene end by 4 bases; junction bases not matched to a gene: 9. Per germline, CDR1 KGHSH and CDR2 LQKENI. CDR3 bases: TGTGCCAGCTCACTCGGATTAGCGGGAGATCCAGATACGCAGTATTTT. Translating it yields CASSLGLAGDPDTQYF.

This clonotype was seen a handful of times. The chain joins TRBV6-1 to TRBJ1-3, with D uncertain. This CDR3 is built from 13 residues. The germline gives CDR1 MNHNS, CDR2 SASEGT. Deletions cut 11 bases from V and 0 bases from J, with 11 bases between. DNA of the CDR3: TGTGCCTCGTCAGTTTACTCTGGAAACACCATATATTTT. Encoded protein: CASSVYSGNTIYF.

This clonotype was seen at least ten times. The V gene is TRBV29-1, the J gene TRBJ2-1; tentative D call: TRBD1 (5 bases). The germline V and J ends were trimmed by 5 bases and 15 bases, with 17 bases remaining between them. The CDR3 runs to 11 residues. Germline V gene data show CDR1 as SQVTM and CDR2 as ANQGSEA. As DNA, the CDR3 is TGCAGCGTTTCTGATTCGGACACTCCGTTCTTC. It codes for CSVSDSDTPFF.

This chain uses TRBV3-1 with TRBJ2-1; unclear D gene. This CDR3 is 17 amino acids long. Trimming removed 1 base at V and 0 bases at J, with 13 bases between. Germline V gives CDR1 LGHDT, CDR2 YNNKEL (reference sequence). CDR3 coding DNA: TGTGCCAGCAGCCAAGCGAGACTTTCGAGCTCCTACAATGAGCAGTTCTTC. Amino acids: CASSQARLSSSYNEQFF.

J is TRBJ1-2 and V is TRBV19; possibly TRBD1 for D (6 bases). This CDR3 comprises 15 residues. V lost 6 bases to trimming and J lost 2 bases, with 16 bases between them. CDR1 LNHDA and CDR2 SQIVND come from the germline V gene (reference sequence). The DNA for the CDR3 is TGTGCCAGTAGGTCGTCAGGGGAATCGAACTATGGCTACACCTTC. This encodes CASRSSGESNYGYTF.

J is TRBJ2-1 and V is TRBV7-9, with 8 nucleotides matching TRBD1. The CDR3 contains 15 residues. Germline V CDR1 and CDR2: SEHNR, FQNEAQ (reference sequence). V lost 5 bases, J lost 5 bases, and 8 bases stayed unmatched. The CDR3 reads CASSPRDRLHNEQFF. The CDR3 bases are TGTGCCAGCAGCCCACGGGACAGGCTTCACAATGAGCAGTTCTTC.

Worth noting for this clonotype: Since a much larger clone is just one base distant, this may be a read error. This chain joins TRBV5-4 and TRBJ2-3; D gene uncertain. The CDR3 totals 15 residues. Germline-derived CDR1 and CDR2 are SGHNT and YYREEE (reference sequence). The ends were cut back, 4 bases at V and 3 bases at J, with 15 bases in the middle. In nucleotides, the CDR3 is TGTGCCAGCAGCCAGCGTTGGCCCCGAACAGATACGCAGTATTTT. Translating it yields CASSQRWPRTDTQYF.

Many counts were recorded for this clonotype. The CDR3 sequence: CAISGMASGQAEQYF. The DNA for the CDR3 is TGTGCCATCAGTGGTATGGCTAGCGGCCAGGCGGAGCAGTACTTC. The V call is TRBV10-3, the J call TRBJ2-7, with 7 bases that match TRBD2. V dropped 4 bases and J dropped 7; count of bases not matched to a gene: 13. The germline V gene encodes CDR1 ENHRY and CDR2 SYGVKD. The CDR3 has 15 residues.

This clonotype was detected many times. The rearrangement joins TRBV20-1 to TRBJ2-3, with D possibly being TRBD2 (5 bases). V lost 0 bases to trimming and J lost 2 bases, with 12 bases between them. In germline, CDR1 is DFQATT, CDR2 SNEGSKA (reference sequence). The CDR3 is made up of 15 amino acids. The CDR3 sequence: CSARDERGNTDTQYF. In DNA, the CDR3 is TGCAGTGCTAGAGATGAGCGAGGGAACACAGATACGCAGTATTTT.

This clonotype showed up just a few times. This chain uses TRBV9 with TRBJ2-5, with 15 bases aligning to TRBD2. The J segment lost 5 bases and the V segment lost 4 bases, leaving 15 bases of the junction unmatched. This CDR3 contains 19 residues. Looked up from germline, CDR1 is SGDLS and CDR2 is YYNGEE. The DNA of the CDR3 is TGTGCCAGCAGCCCCGGACTAGCGGGAGGGACCTACGATGGGGAGACCCAGTACTTC. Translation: CASSPGLAGGTYDGETQYF. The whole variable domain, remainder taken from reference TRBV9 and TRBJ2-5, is DSGVTQTPKHLITATGQRVTLRCSPRSGDLSVYWYQQSLDQGLQFLIQYYNGEERAKGNILERFSAQQFPDLHSELNLSSLELGDSALYFCASSPGLAGGTYDGETQYFGPGTRLLVL.

The CDR3 sequence: CASSSGLSSYEQYF. For the CDR3, the DNA is TGTGCCAGCAGCTCGGGGCTGAGCTCCTACGAGCAGTACTTC. The chain combines TRBV13 with TRBJ2-7; the D gene could be TRBD1 or TRBD2 (5 bases each). The CDR3 covers 14 residues. The V gene's germline CDR1 is PRHDT and CDR2 FYEKMQ (reference sequence). V was pared by 4 bases and J by 0 bases, with 10 bases between.